This T cell receptor (beta chain) was identified during a study of T-cell reconstitution after alpha-beta-depleted transplantation in children. Study-wide points: T-cell counts and diversity at one year post-transplant came mainly from newly produced T cells. The study reportedly traced alpha-beta T cells about two months after transplant to several hundred expanded graft clones. Some patients owed their high day-60 TCRbeta diversity to surviving recipient T cells and thymic progenitors.

Unique molecular identifiers were used to barcode this TCRbeta library. TCRdb reprocessed the PCR reads with MiXCR, giving one entry per CDR3 protein. The data hold about 110,000 distinct CDR3 sequences, with approximately 6.4% observed a single time. This clonotype was observed a handful of times. Its antigen is as yet unknown. Per the germline V gene, CDR1 is SNHLY and CDR2 is FYNNEI. The length of the CDR3 is 14 residues. The V gene end was trimmed by 2 bases and the J gene end by 10 bases; junction bases not matched to a gene: 8. The V call is TRBV2, the J call TRBJ2-7; 10 bases are a match to TRBD2. The sequence derives from a male patient between 2 and 15 years old who had a stem cell transplant for acute lymphoblastic leukemia, so the T cells may come from the graft donor. The specimen comprised PBMCs, mostly from graft donor cells, sampled 360 days after TCRalphabeta/CD19-depleted stem cell transplant. CDR3 bases: TGTGCCAGCAGTGAATCCCTAGCGGGAGATGAACAGTACTTC. This sequence encodes CASSESLAGDEQYF.